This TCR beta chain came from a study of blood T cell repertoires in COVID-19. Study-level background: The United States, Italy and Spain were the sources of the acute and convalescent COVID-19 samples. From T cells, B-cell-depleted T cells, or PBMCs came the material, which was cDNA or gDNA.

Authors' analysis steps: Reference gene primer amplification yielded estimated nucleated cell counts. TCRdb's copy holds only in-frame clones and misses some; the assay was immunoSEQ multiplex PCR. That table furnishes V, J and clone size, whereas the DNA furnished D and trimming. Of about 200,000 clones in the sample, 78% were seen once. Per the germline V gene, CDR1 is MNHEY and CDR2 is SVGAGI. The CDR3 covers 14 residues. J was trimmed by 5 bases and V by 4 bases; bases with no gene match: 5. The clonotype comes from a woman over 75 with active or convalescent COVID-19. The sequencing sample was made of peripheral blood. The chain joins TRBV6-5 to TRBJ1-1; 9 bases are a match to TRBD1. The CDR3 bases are TGTGCCAGCAGTTCACAGGGGGCATGGACTGAAGCTTTCTTT. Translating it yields CASSSQGAWTEAFF.